The 27 T cell receptor beta chains below all came from one sample that was sequenced in a study of T cell responses to AZD1222 COVID-19 vaccine. Produced via immunoSEQ multiplex PCR; TCRdb's table is partial and in-frame only. The sample shows 120,000 to 150,000 clones, more than 70% of them seen only once. Material: peripheral blood, obtained 28 days after the second AZD1222 dose. The receptor set was obtained from an adult who received the AZD1222 COVID-19 vaccine.

The chain couples TRBV6-2 or TRBV6-3 to TRBJ2-3; 7 positions match TRBD2. V lost 5 bases, J lost 3 bases, and 5 bases stayed unmatched. Germline V gene sequence: CDR1 MNHEY, CDR2 SVGEGT. This CDR3 region has 14 residues. The CDR3 coding sequence is TGTGCCAGCAGTACTCGGGGGGAGACAGATACGCAGTATTTT. Residues: CASSTRGETDTQYF.

This chain links TRBV5-1 with TRBJ2-3; TRBD2 agrees at 8 bases. Germline assignment: CDR1 SGHRS and CDR2 YFSETQ. V trimming: 4 bases; J trimming: 2 bases; junction bases outside the gene matches: 9. The CDR3 consists of 16 residues. CDR3 region: CASSPRGSGTTDTQYF. For the CDR3, the DNA is TGCGCCAGCAGCCCGCGGGGTAGCGGGACCACAGATACGCAGTATTTT.

The CDR3, as DNA: TGCGCCAGCAGCTTGGTACAGGGCTCCTACAATGAGCAGTTCTTC. Translation gives CASSLVQGSYNEQFF. The chain combines TRBV5-1 with TRBJ2-1, with a possible D match to TRBD1 (6 bases). Per germline, CDR1 SGHRS and CDR2 YFSETQ. V was trimmed by 0 bases and J by 0 bases, leaving 7 bases between them. The CDR3 runs 15 residues.

Turning to this clone: The junction does not match germline at one end; this may be a read error. This rearrangement joins TRBV7-7 to TRBJ2-2; possible D gene TRBD1, 5 bases. The CDR3 loop spans 14 amino acids. Per the germline V gene, CDR1 is SSHAT and CDR2 is FNYEAQ (reference sequence). CDR3 sequence: CASSLGLRTGELFF. The CDR3 bases are TGTGCTAGCAGCCTGGGGCTCAGAACCGGGGAGCTGTTTTTT.

This clone was picked up one time. The chain couples TRBV15 to TRBJ2-3; 8 nucleotides align to TRBD2. V was clipped by 1 base and J by 0 bases; unmatched bases: 12. The CDR3 spans 19 residues. The V gene's germline CDR1 is LNHNV and CDR2 YYDKDF (reference sequence). The CDR3 coding sequence is TGTGCCACCAGCAGAGCCTTAGCGGGACTGCTAGGTAGCACAGATACGCAGTATTTT. Translation: CATSRALAGLLGSTDTQYF.

The DNA of the CDR3 is TGTGCCAGCAGTACCCTAAGCCTCGGGGGCAATCAGCCCCAGCATTTT. Its protein is CASSTLSLGGNQPQHF. The rearrangement links TRBV28 to TRBJ1-5; D ambiguous. The germline V gene has CDR1 MDHEN and CDR2 SYDVKM. The CDR3 has 16 amino acids. V shed 5 bases and J shed 2 bases, with 16 bases lying between them.

This clone has only a few counts. The V and J genes are TRBV7-9 and TRBJ2-7; possibly TRBD1 for D (7 bases). Trimming took off 3 bases at V and 6 bases at J, with 15 bases between the two ends. CDR3 length: 14 residues. Germline values: CDR1 SEHNR, CDR2 FQNEAQ (reference sequence). CDR3 in DNA: TGTGCCAGCAGCTTTCCGAGACAGGGAGGCGAGCAGTACTTC. This sequence encodes CASSFPRQGGEQYF. The full variable domain, in which reference TRBV7-9 and TRBJ2-7 provide the parts outside the CDR3, is DTGVSQNPRHKITKRGQNVTFRCDPISEHNRLYWYRQTLGQGPEFLTYFQNEAQLEKSRLLSDRFSAERPKGSFSTLEIQRTEQGDSAMYLCASSFPRQGGEQYFGPGTRLTVT.

The chain joins TRBV18 to TRBJ1-5, with D maybe TRBD1 (5 bases). Germline values: CDR1 KGHSH, CDR2 LQKENI. The CDR3 runs to 15 residues. The V and J ends lost 6 bases and 3 bases respectively, with 15 bases between them. The CDR3 DNA is TGTGCCAGCTCCCTTTTGGGGCCTACCAATCAGCCCCAGCATTTT. Translating gives CASSLLGPTNQPQHF.

This chain joins TRBV6-6 and TRBJ2-7; the D gene is possibly TRBD2 (6 bases). Trimming stripped 4 bases from V and 1 base from J, with 17 bases between. The CDR3 sequence is 16 residues long. Germline CDR1 MNHNY, CDR2 SVGAGI (reference sequence). In DNA, the CDR3 is TGTGCCAGCAGTTCCCGTAGAGCGGGCCTATCCTACGAGCAGTACTTC. Translated, it gives CASSSRRAGLSYEQYF.

This clone has a handful of counts. The genes are TRBV27 and TRBJ2-5; D ambiguous. Trimming stripped 5 bases from V and 5 bases from J, with 12 bases between. Germline V gene sequence: CDR1 MNHEY, CDR2 SMNVEV (reference sequence). The CDR3 consists of 13 residues. CDR3 sequence: CASSPPHGETQYF. CDR3 nucleotide sequence: TGTGCCAGCAGTCCCCCCCATGGCGAGACCCAGTACTTC.

CDR3 DNA: TGTGCCTGGAGCCCGTTCCGGGGGGGAGAGACCCAGTACTTC. This gives the protein CAWSPFRGGETQYF. V is TRBV30 and J is TRBJ2-5; 8 nucleotides line up with TRBD2. The CDR3 is made up of 14 amino acids. Germline V gene sequence: CDR1 GTSNPN, CDR2 SVGIG (reference sequence). V dropped 3 bases and J dropped 4; count of bases not matched to a gene: 7.

The genes are TRBV6-5 and TRBJ1-3; TRBD1 agrees at 7 bases. The CDR3 has 15 residues. The V gene's germline CDR1 is MNHEY and CDR2 SVGAGI. The V and J ends lost 7 bases and 0 bases, in that order; junction bases with no gene match: 6. CDR3 in amino acids: CASTKTGSSGNTIYF. CDR3 in DNA: TGTGCCAGCACTAAGACAGGGAGCTCTGGAAACACCATATATTTT.

The genes are TRBV19 and TRBJ2-3; 14 nucleotides match TRBD2. CDR3 length equals 19 residues. Losses at the gene ends were 0 bases for V and 5 bases for J; bases not matched to a gene: 10. The germline CDR1 and CDR2 sequences are LNHDA and SQIVND (reference sequence). The CDR3 nucleotides are TGTGCCAGTAGTATAGATCCATCCGGGACTAGCGGGAGTAAAGATACGCAGTATTTT. Translating it yields CASSIDPSGTSGSKDTQYF.

The chain has TRBV20-1 and TRBJ2-7, with 8 positions matching TRBD1. Germline V gene data show CDR1 as DFQATT and CDR2 as SNEGSKA (reference sequence). The trim removed 5 bases at V and 6 bases at J, leaving 3 bases unmatched. The CDR3 extends over 11 amino acids. The CDR3 protein is CSAVDRAEQYF. CDR3 nucleotides: TGCAGTGCTGTGGACAGGGCCGAGCAGTACTTC.

This clone showed up just once. This chain links TRBV7-8 with TRBJ2-3; 14 bases are a match to TRBD2. The CDR3 runs to 19 residues. CDR1 SGHVS and CDR2 FQNEAQ come from the germline V gene. The ends lost 1 base at V and 1 base at J; junction bases unmatched: 7. The CDR3 sequence: CASSLGGLAGAFRTDTQYF. CDR3 coding DNA: TGTGCCAGCAGCTTAGGGGGACTAGCGGGAGCCTTTCGCACAGATACGCAGTATTTT.

The chain carries TRBV9 and TRBJ2-7, with no clear D. This CDR3 is built from 13 residues. Trimming shortened V by 0 bases and J by 1 base, and 5 bases separated the two germline ends. Germline CDR1 SGDLS, CDR2 YYNGEE. CDR3 bases: TGTGCCAGCAGCGTAGAGGCTTCCTACGAGCAGTACTTC. Translated, it gives CASSVEASYEQYF.

J is TRBJ1-2 and V is TRBV28, with D maybe TRBD1 (6 bases). CDR1 and CDR2 (germline): MDHEN, SYDVKM. Deletions cut 5 bases from V and 4 bases from J, with 11 bases between. The CDR3 has 13 amino acids. The CDR3 spells CASSEGGSYGYTF. The CDR3 DNA sequence: TGTGCCAGCAGTGAGGGGGGGAGCTATGGCTACACCTTC.

CDR3 amino acids: CAWSTGEASNQPQHF. DNA of the CDR3: TGTGCCTGGAGTACGGGGGAGGCAAGCAATCAGCCCCAGCATTTT. This chain joins TRBV30 and TRBJ1-5, with a weak D call TRBD1 (5 bases). Trimming removed 2 bases at V and 1 base at J, with 12 bases between. This CDR3 is built from 15 residues. Per the germline V gene, CDR1 is GTSNPN and CDR2 is SVGIG (reference sequence).

This rearrangement joins TRBV19 to TRBJ2-7; 9 nucleotides line up with TRBD1. The germline gives CDR1 LNHDA, CDR2 SQIVND (reference sequence). Trimming cost V 5 bases and J 6 bases; bases outside gene matches: 14. This CDR3 spans 16 amino acids. Here the CDR3 DNA reads TGTGCCAGTAGTCCAAGAACAGGGGGCAAGCGCGGCGAGCAGTACTTC. Protein product: CASSPRTGGKRGEQYF.

The chain has TRBV7-2 and TRBJ1-2; D is uncertain. V lost 5 bases to trimming and J lost 3 bases, with 16 bases between them. Germline assignment: CDR1 SGHTA and CDR2 FQGNSA. The CDR3 is made up of 15 amino acids. The CDR3 coding sequence is TGTGCCAGCAGCCAATCCTCAGCAGGATACTATGGCTACACCTTC. Its protein is CASSQSSAGYYGYTF.

J is TRBJ2-3 and V is TRBV5-1; the D call may be TRBD1 or TRBD2 (5 bases each). Germline-derived CDR1 and CDR2 are SGHRS and YFSETQ. The CDR3 totals 14 residues. The V end lost 0 bases, the J end lost 5 bases, and 10 bases lay between the germline ends. The CDR3 region has the DNA TGCGCCAGCAGCTTGGTTGGGGCGGGAGATACGCAGTATTTT. Protein: CASSLVGAGDTQYF.

The chain links TRBV2 to TRBJ1-1; D perhaps matches TRBD1 (6 bases). Germline CDR1 SNHLY, CDR2 FYNNEI. The V end was cut by 5 bases, the J end by 1 base, with 11 bases between. This CDR3 spans 14 amino acids. CDR3 loop: CASSSGASNTEAFF. Written as DNA, the CDR3 is TGTGCCAGCAGTTCAGGGGCGTCGAACACTGAAGCTTTCTTT.

The chain employs TRBV18 and TRBJ1-6, with a possible D match to TRBD1 (6 bases). The CDR3 loop spans 15 amino acids. Germline values: CDR1 KGHSH, CDR2 LQKENI. Trimming took off 3 bases at V and 6 bases at J, with 12 bases between the two ends. In DNA, the CDR3 is TGTGCCAGCTCACCTTCAGGGGCACTTAATTCACCCCTCCACTTT. This gives the protein CASSPSGALNSPLHF.

This chain uses TRBV4-1 with TRBJ2-5; 10 bases align to TRBD2. The CDR3 runs to 18 residues. The ends lost 4 bases at V and 2 bases at J; junction bases unmatched: 13. CDR1 and CDR2 from the germline V gene are MGHRA and YSYEKL. CDR3 loop: CASSPSGLTSGRQETQYF. The CDR3 nucleotides are TGCGCCAGCAGCCCATCGGGACTGACTAGCGGGCGACAAGAGACCCAGTACTTC.

The rearrangement joins TRBV27 to TRBJ2-5, with D tentatively TRBD1 (5 bases). Deletions cut 5 bases from V and 5 bases from J, with 15 bases between. The germline V gene has CDR1 MNHEY and CDR2 SMNVEV (reference sequence). There are 14 residues in the CDR3. The CDR3 loop is CASSPTVSGETQYF. CDR3 DNA sequence: TGTGCCAGCAGTCCGACAGTCAGTGGGGAGACCCAGTACTTC.

The chain carries TRBV5-4 and TRBJ2-3; the D gene could be TRBD1 or TRBD2 (5 bases each). Germline V gives CDR1 SGHNT, CDR2 YYREEE (reference sequence). V was cut by 1 base and J by 6 bases, with 12 bases left in between. This CDR3 comprises 14 residues. CDR3 in amino acids: CASSLSPGPDTQYF. The CDR3 bases are TGTGCCAGCAGCTTGAGTCCGGGGCCGGATACGCAGTATTTT. The complete variable domain, with remaining parts taken from reference TRBV5-4 and TRBJ2-3, reads ETGVTQSPTHLIKTRGQQVTLRCSSQSGHNTVSWYQQALGQGPQFIFQYYREEENGRGNFPPRFSGLQFPNYSSELNVNALELDDSALYLCASSLSPGPDTQYFGPGTRLTVL.

J is TRBJ1-5 and V is TRBV6-6, with D unresolved. V lost 1 base to trimming and J lost 0 bases, with 7 bases between them. The germline V gene encodes CDR1 MNHNY and CDR2 SVGAGI (reference sequence). This CDR3 contains 15 residues. CDR3 DNA sequence: TGTGCCAGCAGTTACTATAGAGATAGCAATCAGCCCCAGCATTTT. Protein product: CASSYYRDSNQPQHF.